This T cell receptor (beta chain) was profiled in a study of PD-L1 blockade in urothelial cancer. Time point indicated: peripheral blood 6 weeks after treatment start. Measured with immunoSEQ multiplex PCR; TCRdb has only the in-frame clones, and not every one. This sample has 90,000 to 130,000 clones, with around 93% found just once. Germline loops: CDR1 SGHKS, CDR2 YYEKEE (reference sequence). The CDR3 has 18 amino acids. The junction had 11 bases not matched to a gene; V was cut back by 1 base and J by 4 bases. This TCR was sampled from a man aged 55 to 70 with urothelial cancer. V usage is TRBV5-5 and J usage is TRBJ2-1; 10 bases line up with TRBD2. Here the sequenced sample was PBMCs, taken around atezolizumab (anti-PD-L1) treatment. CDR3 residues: CASSLSVLGLATYNEQFF. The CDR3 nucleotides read TGTGCCAGCAGCTTGTCCGTGCTGGGACTAGCGACGTACAATGAGCAGTTCTTC.